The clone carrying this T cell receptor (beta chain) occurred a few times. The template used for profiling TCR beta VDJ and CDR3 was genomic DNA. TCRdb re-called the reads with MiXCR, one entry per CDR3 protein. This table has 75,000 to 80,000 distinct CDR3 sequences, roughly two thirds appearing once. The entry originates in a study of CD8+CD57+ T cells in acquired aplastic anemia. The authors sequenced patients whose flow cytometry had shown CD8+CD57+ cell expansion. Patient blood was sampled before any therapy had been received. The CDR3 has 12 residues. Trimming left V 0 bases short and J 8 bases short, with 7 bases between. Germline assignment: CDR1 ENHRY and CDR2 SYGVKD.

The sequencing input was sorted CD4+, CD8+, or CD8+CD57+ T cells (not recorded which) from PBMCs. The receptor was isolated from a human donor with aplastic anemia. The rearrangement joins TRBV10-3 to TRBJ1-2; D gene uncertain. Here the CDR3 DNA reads TGTGCCATCAGTGAGTCCGCAGTGGGCTACACCTTC. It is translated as CAISESAVGYTF.